This T cell receptor (beta chain) is drawn from a study of a mutant IDH1 vaccine in newly diagnosed glioma. Study-level information: Patients under treatment included roughly 62% males and about 38% females and had a mean age of around 40 years. Patients were pretreated with radiotherapy, temozolomide, or both, mostly both. Study findings and constraints: Vaccination elicited immune responses in 93.3% of patients.

This clone came up once. Its antigen is undetermined. Sequencing was performed with immunoSEQ multiplex PCR; in TCRdb, only in-frame clones are kept and a portion is missing. The table lists about 25,000 clones, 93% of them singletons, with 1% to 1.5% in the top ten. Per the germline V gene, CDR1 is SGHVS and CDR2 is FQNEAQ. V lost 5 bases and J lost 2, with 19 bases in between. The CDR3 contains 16 residues. The time point is: baseline, week 1 (first vaccination visit). Stated treatment: pre-vaccination baseline after standard-of-care therapy. Donors had new WHO grade 3 or 4 IDH1-mutant, ATRX-lost astrocytomas.

The origin of this receptor is a man in his forties with glioma. The sequences come from PBMCs, collected from a glioma patient treated with radiotherapy, temozolomide or both. The chain uses TRBV7-8 and TRBJ2-7; D not resolved. CDR3 nucleotide sequence: TGTGCCAGCAGCGCAGAAGGTGGCAGTCCGACCTACGAGCAGTACTTC. Its translation: CASSAEGGSPTYEQYF.